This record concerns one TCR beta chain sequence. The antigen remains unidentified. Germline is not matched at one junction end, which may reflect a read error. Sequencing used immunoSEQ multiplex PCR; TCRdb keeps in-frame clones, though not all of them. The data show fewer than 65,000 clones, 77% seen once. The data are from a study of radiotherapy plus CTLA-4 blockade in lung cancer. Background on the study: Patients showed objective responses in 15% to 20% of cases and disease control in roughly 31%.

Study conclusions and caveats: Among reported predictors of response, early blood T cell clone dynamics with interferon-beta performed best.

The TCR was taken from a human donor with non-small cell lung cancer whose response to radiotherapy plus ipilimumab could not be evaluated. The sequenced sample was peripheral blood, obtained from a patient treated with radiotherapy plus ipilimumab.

The CDR3 sequence: CASSLAGTPPGNIQYF. For the CDR3, the DNA is TGTGCCAGCAGTTTAGCCGGGACACCTCCCGGAAACATTCAGTACTTC. This rearrangement joins TRBV7-2 to TRBJ2-4, with a possible D match to TRBD1 (6 bases). The CDR3 runs 16 residues. CDR1 is SGHTA, CDR2 FQGNSA, per germline.